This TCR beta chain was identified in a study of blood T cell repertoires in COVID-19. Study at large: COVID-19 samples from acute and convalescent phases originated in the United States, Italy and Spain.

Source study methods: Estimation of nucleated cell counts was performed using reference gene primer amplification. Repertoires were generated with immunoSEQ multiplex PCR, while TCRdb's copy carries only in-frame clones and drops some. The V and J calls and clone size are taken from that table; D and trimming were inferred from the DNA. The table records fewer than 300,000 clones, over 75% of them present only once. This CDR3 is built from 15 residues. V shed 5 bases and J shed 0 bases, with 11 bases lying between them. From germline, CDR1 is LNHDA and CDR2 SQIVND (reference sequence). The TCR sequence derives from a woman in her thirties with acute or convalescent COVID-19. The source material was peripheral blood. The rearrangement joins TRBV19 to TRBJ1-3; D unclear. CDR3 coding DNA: TGTGCCAGTAGTGCCTACGAGAGCTCTGGAAACACCATATATTTT. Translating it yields CASSAYESSGNTIYF.